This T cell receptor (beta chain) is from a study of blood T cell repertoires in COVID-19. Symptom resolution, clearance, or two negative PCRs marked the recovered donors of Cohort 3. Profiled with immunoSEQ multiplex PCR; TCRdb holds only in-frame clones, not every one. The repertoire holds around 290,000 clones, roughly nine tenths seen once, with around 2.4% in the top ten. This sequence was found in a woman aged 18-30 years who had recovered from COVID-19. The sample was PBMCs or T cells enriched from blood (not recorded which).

This CDR3 is CASSPAYEQYF. The CDR3 DNA follows: TGTGCCAGCAGTCCGGCCTACGAGCAGTACTTC. The rearrangement links TRBV2 to TRBJ2-7; D is uncertain. The CDR3 is 11 amino acids. Trimming cost V 5 bases and J 2 bases, with 4 bases left between them. CDR1 is SNHLY, CDR2 FYNNEI, per germline. Filled out from reference TRBV2 and TRBJ2-7, the complete variable domain reads EPEVTQTPSHQVTQMGQEVILRCVPISNHLYFYWYRQILGQKVEFLVSFYNNEISEKSEIFDDQFSVERPDGSNFTLKIRSTKLEDSAMYFCASSPAYEQYFGPGTRLTVT.